This T cell receptor (beta chain) is from a study of Ad26.COV2.S vaccination and SARS-CoV-2 variants. Study information: Intramuscular Ad26.COV2.S at 5x10^10 or 1x10^11 viral particles. The study, taken as a whole, reports: Reported post-vaccination CD8+ and CD4+ T cell responses to spike showed substantial breadth. Vaccinated individuals (as opposed to placebo recipients) had higher spike-specific TCR breadth.

About this clone itself: Its antigen is currently unknown.

The treatment here: some 20 received Ad26.COV2.S at low or high dose, single or two shots; 5 received placebo; per-sample allocation not given. The samples were gathered on day 63 after the first injection of vaccine or placebo. The CDR3 is made up of 16 amino acids. Trimming at V came to 4 bases and at J to 7 bases, leaving 10 bases not matched to a gene. The table came from immunoSEQ multiplex PCR; TCRdb's copy has only in-frame clones and leaves some out. The repertoire holds some 320,000 clones, around 83% seen once, with approximately 2% in the top ten. The J gene is TRBJ1-6, the V gene TRBV6-7; 7 bases align to TRBD1. Being an ORF, TRBV6-7 has a function that is uncertain. The sequence derives from a person between 18 and 65 years old who received the Ad26.COV2.S COVID-19 vaccine or a placebo. The sequencing here drew on peripheral blood, taken in a trial of Ad26.COV2.S vaccine versus placebo. The CDR3 loop is CASSFNRGKRNSPLHF. For the CDR3, the DNA is TGTGCCAGCAGTTTTAACAGGGGAAAAAGGAATTCACCCCTCCACTTT.